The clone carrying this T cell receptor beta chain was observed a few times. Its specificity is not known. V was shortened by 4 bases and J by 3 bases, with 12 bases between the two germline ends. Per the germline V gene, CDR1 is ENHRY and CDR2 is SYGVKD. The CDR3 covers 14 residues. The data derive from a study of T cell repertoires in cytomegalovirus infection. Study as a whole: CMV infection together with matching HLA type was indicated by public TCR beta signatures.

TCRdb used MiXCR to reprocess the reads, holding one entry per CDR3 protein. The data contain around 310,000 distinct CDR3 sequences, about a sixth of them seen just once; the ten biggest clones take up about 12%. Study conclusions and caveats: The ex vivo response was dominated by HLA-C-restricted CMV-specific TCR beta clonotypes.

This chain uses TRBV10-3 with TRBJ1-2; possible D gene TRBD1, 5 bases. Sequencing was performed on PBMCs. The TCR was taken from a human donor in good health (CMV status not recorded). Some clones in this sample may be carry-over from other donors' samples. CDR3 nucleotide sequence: TGTGCCATCAGTGCAACAGGAGGTCACTATGGCTACACCTTC. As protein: CAISATGGHYGYTF.